Below are 2 T cell receptor beta chains sequenced from a single sample in a study of somatic mutations in cytotoxic T cells in rheumatoid arthritis. Clones were read by immunoSEQ multiplex PCR, and TCRdb kept only the in-frame ones, dropping some. The top ten hold over 9.5% of the sample, which has approximately 20,000 clones, about four fifths seen once. Sequencing was done on a sample of CD8+ T cells sorted from blood. Receptors originate from a woman aged 45 to 65 in good health.

The chain joins TRBV27 to TRBJ2-7, with D tentatively TRBD2 (5 bases). Trimming removed 0 bases at V and 5 bases at J, with 11 bases between. The CDR3 runs to 14 residues. Looked up from germline, CDR1 is MNHEY and CDR2 is SMNVEV (reference sequence). CDR3 nucleotides: TGTGCCAGCAGTTTATCACCCGGAGGAAACGAGCAGTACTTC. This codes for CASSLSPGGNEQYF.

The rearrangement uses TRBV9 and TRBJ2-6, with a tentative D call TRBD2 (6 bases). V was trimmed by 0 bases and J by 4 bases, leaving 23 bases between them. The CDR3 consists of 20 residues. Germline V gene lookup returns CDR1 SGDLS and CDR2 YYNGEE. CDR3 nucleotides: TGTGCCAGCAGCGTAGCTAGCTTCGCGGGACCCACGTCGGGGGCCAACGTCCTGACTTTC. Translation: CASSVASFAGPTSGANVLTF.